Listed here are 12 T cell receptor beta chains from one sample, sequenced in a study of T-cell memory formation after mild COVID-19. TCRdb analysed the 5' RACE reads with MiXCR anew, one entry per CDR3 protein. Of roughly 110,000 distinct CDR3 sequences listed, over 15% are singletons. Sequenced input: PBMCs or a T cell subset sorted from them (not recorded which). The receptor set was obtained from an adult woman who had mild COVID-19 (a few samples of this study predate the infection). Cell type and time point are not known.

V usage is TRBV5-1 and J usage is TRBJ2-2; tentatively, D is TRBD1 (6 bases). Germline CDR1 reads SGHRS; CDR2 reads YFSETQ. The V and J ends lost 4 bases and 1 base respectively, with 14 bases between them. The CDR3 is made up of 16 amino acids. CDR3 DNA: TGCGCCAGCAGCGAGAATCCGGGACAGAACACCGGGGAGCTGTTTTTT. This codes for CASSENPGQNTGELFF.

The table lists this clonotype with a few counts. The CDR3, as DNA: TGCAGCGACGCGTCGGGGGGGCGGGAGAGCACAGATACGCAGTATTTT. The encoded protein is CSDASGGRESTDTQYF. The chain employs TRBV29-1 and TRBJ2-3, with 8 bases fitting TRBD2. The junction had 12 bases not matched to a gene; V was cut back by 7 bases and J by 0 bases. Germline V gene data show CDR1 as SQVTM and CDR2 as ANQGSEA. The CDR3 length is 16 residues.

The chain links TRBV7-2 to TRBJ2-7, with TRBD1 identical over 11 bases. The J segment lost 2 bases and the V segment lost 5 bases, leaving 5 bases of the junction unmatched. The CDR3 is made up of 15 amino acids. The germline gives CDR1 SGHTA, CDR2 FQGNSA. This CDR3 reads CASSPRDRGAYEQYF. CDR3 in DNA: TGTGCCAGCAGCCCACGGGACAGGGGGGCCTACGAGCAGTACTTC. The variable domain in full, completed from reference TRBV7-2 and TRBJ2-7, reads GAGVSQSPSNKVTEKGKDVELRCDPISGHTALYWYRQSLGQGLEFLIYFQGNSAPDKSGLPSDRFSAERTGGSVSTLTIQRTQQEDSAVYLCASSPRDRGAYEQYFGPGTRLTVT.

The V and J genes are TRBV7-9 and TRBJ2-1; 12 nucleotides align to TRBD2. The CDR3 extends over 14 amino acids. The V segment lost 5 bases and the J segment 9 bases; nucleotides outside the gene matches: 5. The germline V gene has CDR1 SEHNR and CDR2 FQNEAQ (reference sequence). CDR3 DNA: TGTGCCAGCAGCCTGACTAGCGGGAGAAGTGAGCAGTTCTTC. Translating gives CASSLTSGRSEQFF.

The chain carries TRBV7-8 and TRBJ2-7; D gene uncertain. Trimming took 0 bases from V and 9 from J, leaving 9 bases between them. The CDR3 is 12 residues long. Germline CDR1 and CDR2: SGHVS and FQNEAQ. The CDR3 DNA reads TGTGCCAGCAGCTTAGCCGGAGTAGGGCAGTACTTC. Translation gives CASSLAGVGQYF.

V usage is TRBV4-1 and J usage is TRBJ1-4; no reliable D call. V gave up 4 bases and J gave up 8 bases, with 5 bases separating them. The CDR3 covers 11 residues. Germline-derived CDR1 and CDR2 are MGHRA and YSYEKL. The chain's CDR3 is CASSPGEKLFF. The CDR3 DNA sequence: TGCGCCAGCAGCCCGGGCGAAAAACTGTTTTTT.

The J gene is TRBJ2-5, the V gene TRBV27; the match to TRBD1 covers 10 bases. The CDR3 is 17 amino acids. Germline V gives CDR1 MNHEY, CDR2 SMNVEV (reference sequence). V was clipped by 8 bases and J by 2 bases; unmatched bases: 14. CDR3 bases: TGTGCCAGCGGTTGGACAGGGGGTTCCTTAATTCAAGAGACCCAGTACTTC. It yields the protein CASGWTGGSLIQETQYF.

The sample holds a few counts of this clonotype. This chain joins TRBV5-1 and TRBJ2-5; D is unclear. Germline assignment: CDR1 SGHRS and CDR2 YFSETQ. The CDR3 runs to 15 residues. Trimming took 6 bases from V and 5 from J, leaving 20 bases between them. CDR3 sequence reads: CASNSFGAAGETQYF. The CDR3 region has the DNA TGCGCCAGCAACTCGTTTGGCGCGGCTGGTGAGACCCAGTACTTC.

The CDR3 nucleotides read TGTGCCAGCAGTCTCCGGGACTCCCGCCACTACGAGCAGTACTTC. It specifies CASSLRDSRHYEQYF. V is TRBV27 and J is TRBJ2-7; TRBD2 is a possible D gene (6 bases). The V gene's germline CDR1 is MNHEY and CDR2 SMNVEV (reference sequence). V lost 5 bases and J 3 bases, leaving 17 bases between the germline ends. The CDR3 is made up of 15 amino acids.

This clonotype was found a few times. The V call is TRBV12-3 or TRBV12-4, the J call TRBJ1-2; the D is unclear. The CDR3 is 11 amino acids. Trimming shortened V by 2 bases and J by 8 bases, and 6 bases separated the two germline ends. The CDR3 coding sequence is TGTGCCAGCAGTTTACTCGGGGGCTACACCTTC. Amino acids: CASSLLGGYTF.

This clonotype was seen a handful of times. V is TRBV27 and J is TRBJ1-1; TRBD1 agrees at 8 bases. The length of the CDR3 is 13 residues. Germline CDR1 and CDR2: MNHEY and SMNVEV (reference sequence). With 5 bases clipped from V and 6 bases from J, the junction kept 5 bases outside the gene matches. Written as DNA, the CDR3 is TGTGCCAGCAGTGCCAGGGGGCCTGCTGAAGCTTTCTTT. Encoded protein: CASSARGPAEAFF.

The table lists this clonotype with a few counts. V is TRBV9 and J is TRBJ1-6; D is undetermined. Germline CDR1 is SGDLS and CDR2 is YYNGEE. V was pared by 3 bases and J by 5 bases, with 18 bases between. The CDR3 totals 17 residues. Here the CDR3 DNA reads TGTGCCAGCAGCGCCGGAGACATGCTTAGTGATAATTCACCCCTCCACTTT. It encodes CASSAGDMLSDNSPLHF.